A selection of T cell receptor beta chains follows, all from one sample in a study of cytomegalovirus exposure and HLA in healthy donors. The method was immunoSEQ multiplex PCR; TCRdb's version includes in-frame clones alone and lacks a portion of them. The top ten clones hold 6.3% of a sample with under 200,000 clones, roughly 80% of them seen once. Sequencing input: PBMCs. Receptors originate from a male donor in good health and CMV-seropositive. The CDR3 runs from the conserved cysteine through the conserved F or W. The D gene is left open where the match is weak. Clone size is shown for a subset of rows, as once, few, many or a class of expanded clone.

J gene | V gene | D gene | clone size | CDR3 protein | CDR3 DNA
TRBJ2-5 | TRBV7-7 | . | few | CASSLVPEETQYF | TGTGCTAGCAGCTTAGTGCCGGAAGAGACCCAGTACTTC
TRBJ2-3 | TRBV4-2 | . | few | CASSQLYTDTQYF | TGTGCCAGCAGCCAGCTATACACAGATACGCAGTATTTT
TRBJ2-5 | TRBV7-8 | TRBD2 | . | CASSPMTGTSGRGRETQYF | TGTGCCAGCAGCCCGATGACCGGGACTAGCGGGAGGGGGAGAGAGACCCAGTACTTC
TRBJ2-7 | TRBV6-5 | . | . | CASSYSTGSSYEQYF | TGTGCCAGCAGTTACTCGACGGGGAGCTCCTACGAGCAGTACTTC
TRBJ2-7 | TRBV7-2 | . | few | CASSLQAKEQYF | TGTGCCAGCAGCTTACAGGCAAAAGAGCAGTACTTC
TRBJ2-7 | TRBV5-6 | . | . | CASSSGVSYEQYF | TGTGCCAGCAGCTCCGGAGTTTCCTACGAGCAGTACTTC
TRBJ2-5 | TRBV29-1 | TRBD2 | . | CSTALAGKETQYF | TGCAGCACGGCTCTAGCGGGAAAAGAGACCCAGTACTTC
TRBJ1-4 | TRBV10-3 | TRBD1 | . | CAISEVTGIATNEKLFF | TGTGCCATCAGTGAGGTGACAGGGATTGCAACTAATGAAAAACTGTTTTTT
TRBJ1-1 | TRBV7-6 | TRBD1 | . | CASSPGQARNTEAFF | TGTGCCAGCAGCCCGGGACAGGCCAGGAACACTGAAGCTTTCTTT
TRBJ1-6 | TRBV4-1 | TRBD1 | . | CASSQAGGRASYNSPLHF | TGCGCCAGCAGCCAAGCAGGGGGCAGAGCCTCCTATAATTCACCCCTCCACTTT
TRBJ1-6 | TRBV5-6 | . | . | CASSLGQYYNSPLHF | TGTGCCAGCAGCTTGGGACAGTACTATAATTCACCCCTCCACTTT
TRBJ2-7 | TRBV18 | . | . | CASSPYREYEQYF | TGTGCCAGCTCACCTTACCGGGAGTACGAGCAGTACTTC
TRBJ1-5 | TRBV2 | TRBD1 | . | CASGDRGSNQPQHF | TGTGCCAGCGGCGACAGGGGGAGCAATCAGCCCCAGCATTTT
TRBJ2-7 | TRBV29-1 | . | . | CSARTTTYEQYF | TGCAGCGCCAGGACTACCACCTACGAGCAGTACTTC
TRBJ1-1 | TRBV21-1 | . | . | CASSKILREGVWNTEAFF | TGTGCCAGCAGCAAAATCCTGAGGGAGGGGGTATGGAACACTGAAGCTTTCTTT
TRBJ2-7 | TRBV18 | TRBD1 | . | CASSPQTTGTGYYEQYF | TGTGCCAGCTCACCACAGACTACCGGGACAGGGTACTACGAGCAGTACTTC
TRBJ1-1 | TRBV11-3 | . | . | CASSLEGRDTEAFF | TGTGCCAGCAGCTTAGAAGGCAGGGACACTGAAGCTTTCTTT
TRBJ1-1 | TRBV5-1 | . | once | CASSLGPGNTEAFF | TGCGCCAGCAGCTTGGGTCCAGGGAACACTGAAGCTTTCTTT
TRBJ2-7 | TRBV5-1 | TRBD1 | once | CASRTGTSYEQYF | TGCGCCAGTCGGACAGGAACCTCCTACGAGCAGTACTTC
TRBJ1-4 | TRBV7-9 | . | . | CASSPWVGEKLFF | TGTGCCAGCAGCCCTTGGGTCGGGGAAAAACTGTTTTTT
TRBJ2-1 | TRBV5-1 | . | . | CASSLVAGVNNEQFF | TGCGCCAGCAGCTTGGTGGCAGGGGTCAACAATGAGCAGTTCTTC
TRBJ2-7 | TRBV5-4 | . | . | CASSLDSNAYEQYF | TGTGCCAGCAGCTTGGACTCGAATGCCTACGAGCAGTACTTC
TRBJ2-3 | TRBV10-3 | TRBD2 | . | CAISGTSGSVPDTQYF | TGTGCCATCAGTGGGACTAGCGGGAGTGTTCCAGATACGCAGTATTTT
TRBJ2-7 | TRBV7-9 | . | . | CSSSPPNFGGRSSEQYF | TGTTCCAGCAGCCCCCCTAACTTCGGGGGGCGATCCTCCGAGCAGTACTTC
TRBJ2-7 | TRBV5-6 | TRBD1 | . | CASSYGQGTYEQYF | TGTGCCAGCAGCTATGGACAGGGGACCTACGAGCAGTACTTC
TRBJ1-3 | TRBV4-1 | . | once | CASSPFTGSGNTIYF | TGCGCCAGCAGCCCATTCACAGGCTCTGGAAACACCATATATTTT
TRBJ2-7 | TRBV18 | TRBD1 | . | CASSPPPGQSYEQYF | TGTGCCAGCTCACCACCGCCGGGACAGTCCTACGAGCAGTACTTC
TRBJ2-1 | TRBV7-9 | . | few | CASPSNEQFF | TGTGCCAGCCCCTCCAATGAGCAGTTCTTC
TRBJ1-1 | TRBV27 | . | . | CASILWAGVNTEAFF | TGTGCCAGCATTCTCTGGGCAGGTGTGAACACTGAAGCTTTCTTT
TRBJ2-3 | TRBV5-4 | TRBD2 | . | CASSPLSSGRSTDTQYF | TGTGCCAGCAGCCCCCTGTCTAGCGGGAGGAGCACAGATACGCAGTATTTT
TRBJ2-5 | TRBV6-4 | TRBD2 | . | CATSSGRSQYF | TGTGCCACCTCTAGCGGGAGGTCCCAGTACTTC
TRBJ1-2 | TRBV9 | . | . | CASSVKVWGHDLYGYTF | TGTGCCAGCAGCGTAAAGGTGTGGGGGCACGACCTCTATGGCTACACCTTC
TRBJ1-5 | TRBV27 | . | . | CASSSLNQPQHF | TGTGCCAGCAGTTCCCTCAATCAGCCCCAGCATTTT
TRBJ2-7 | TRBV7-9 | . | . | CASSLGQVTGALTYEQYF | TGTGCCAGCAGCTTAGGCCAAGTAACAGGAGCGCTCACCTACGAGCAGTACTTC
TRBJ2-7 | TRBV29-1 | TRBD2 | . | CSARGLAGGDEQYF | TGCAGCGCCCGGGGCCTAGCGGGAGGGGACGAGCAGTACTTC
TRBJ2-1 | TRBV9 | TRBD1 | . | CASSPHRGNEQFF | TGTGCCAGCAGCCCCCACAGGGGTAATGAGCAGTTCTTC
TRBJ1-2 | TRBV29-1 | . | few | CSVEGRDYGYTF | TGCAGCGTTGAAGGACGGGACTATGGCTACACCTTC
TRBJ1-2 | TRBV29-1 | . | . | CSVLTTGSSRGYTF | TGCAGCGTTTTAACCACCGGGTCCTCGCGTGGCTACACCTTC
TRBJ2-7 | TRBV19 | TRBD1 | . | CASSNPRGISYEQYF | TGTGCCAGTAGTAATCCCAGGGGGATCTCCTACGAGCAGTACTTC
TRBJ1-2 | TRBV6-5 | . | . | CASSWSGDDGYTF | TGTGCCAGCAGTTGGTCAGGGGATGATGGCTACACCTTC
TRBJ1-1 | TRBV5-1 | . | few | CASSLAGRGSEAFF | TGCGCCAGCAGCTTGGCCGGCAGGGGATCTGAAGCTTTCTTT
TRBJ2-7 | TRBV11-2 | TRBD2 | . | CASSFRTSGRTDSYEQYF | TGTGCCAGCAGCTTCCGGACTAGCGGGAGGACGGATTCCTACGAGCAGTACTTC
TRBJ2-3 | TRBV6-4 | . | . | CASSERDLSDTQYF | TGTGCCAGCAGTGAACGGGACTTGAGTGATACGCAGTATTTT
TRBJ2-3 | TRBV25-1 | . | . | CASQPDGTLHGTQYF | TGTGCCAGCCAACCGGATGGGACTTTACACGGTACGCAGTATTTT
TRBJ1-5 | TRBV5-5 | TRBD1 | . | CASSLDGRRGLNQPQHF | TGTGCCAGCAGCTTGGATGGCCGGAGGGGGCTCAATCAGCCCCAGCATTTT
TRBJ2-1 | TRBV18 | . | . | CASSLFSGGASYNEQFF | TGTGCCAGCTCACTCTTCTCCGGCGGCGCCTCCTACAATGAGCAGTTCTTC
TRBJ1-1 | TRBV18 | . | . | CASAKGQAGTEAFF | TGTGCCAGCGCCAAAGGTCAGGCGGGCACTGAAGCTTTCTTT
TRBJ2-7 | TRBV4-3 | . | . | CASSQDSGLAYEQYF | TGCGCCAGCAGCCAAGATAGCGGCCTCGCCTACGAGCAGTACTTC
TRBJ2-7 | TRBV30 | TRBD1 | . | CASGTGYEQYF | TGTGCCTCCGGGACAGGCTACGAGCAGTACTTC
TRBJ1-1 | TRBV14 | . | . | CASSPRVNYGDTEAFF | TGTGCCAGCAGTCCGAGGGTTAATTACGGGGACACTGAAGCTTTCTTT
TRBJ2-7 | TRBV5-1 | TRBD2 | few | CASSLGNLAGNYEQYF | TGCGCCAGCAGCTTGGGAAACCTAGCGGGGAACTACGAGCAGTACTTC
TRBJ2-7 | TRBV6-1 | . | . | CASSTQVIVYEQYF | TGTGCCAGCAGTACCCAAGTGATAGTCTACGAGCAGTACTTC
TRBJ2-5 | TRBV11-1 | TRBD1 | . | CASSMTNRGLGETQYF | TGTGCCAGCAGCATGACCAATAGGGGGCTAGGCGAGACCCAGTACTTC
TRBJ2-1 | TRBV9 | . | . | CASSAAGSSYNEQFF | TGTGCCAGCAGCGCGGCGGGTAGCTCCTACAATGAGCAGTTCTTC
TRBJ1-4 | TRBV9 | . | . | CASSVASNNEKLFF | TGTGCCAGCAGCGTAGCAAGCAATAATGAAAAACTGTTTTTT
TRBJ2-4 | TRBV29-1 | . | . | CSVQKLAKNIQYF | TGCAGCGTTCAGAAATTAGCCAAAAACATTCAGTACTTC
TRBJ2-3 | TRBV7-8 | TRBD2 | . | CASSSGTSGSTDTQYF | TGTGCCAGCAGCTCGGGGACTAGCGGGAGCACAGATACGCAGTATTTT
TRBJ2-7 | TRBV13 | . | . | CASSSATQGSSYEQYF | TGTGCCAGCAGCTCCGCGACTCAAGGAAGCTCCTACGAGCAGTACTTC